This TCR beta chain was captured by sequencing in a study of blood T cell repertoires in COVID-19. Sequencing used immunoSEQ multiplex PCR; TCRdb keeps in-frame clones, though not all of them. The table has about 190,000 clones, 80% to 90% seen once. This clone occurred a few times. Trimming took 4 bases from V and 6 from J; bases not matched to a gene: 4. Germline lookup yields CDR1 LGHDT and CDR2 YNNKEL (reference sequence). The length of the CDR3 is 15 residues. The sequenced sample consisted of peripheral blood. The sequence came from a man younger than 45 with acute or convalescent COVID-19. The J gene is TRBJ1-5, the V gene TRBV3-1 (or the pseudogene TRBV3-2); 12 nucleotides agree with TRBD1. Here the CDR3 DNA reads TGTGCCAGCAGCCCTTGGGACAGGGGGCCTCAGCCCCAGCATTTT. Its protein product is CASSPWDRGPQPQHF.